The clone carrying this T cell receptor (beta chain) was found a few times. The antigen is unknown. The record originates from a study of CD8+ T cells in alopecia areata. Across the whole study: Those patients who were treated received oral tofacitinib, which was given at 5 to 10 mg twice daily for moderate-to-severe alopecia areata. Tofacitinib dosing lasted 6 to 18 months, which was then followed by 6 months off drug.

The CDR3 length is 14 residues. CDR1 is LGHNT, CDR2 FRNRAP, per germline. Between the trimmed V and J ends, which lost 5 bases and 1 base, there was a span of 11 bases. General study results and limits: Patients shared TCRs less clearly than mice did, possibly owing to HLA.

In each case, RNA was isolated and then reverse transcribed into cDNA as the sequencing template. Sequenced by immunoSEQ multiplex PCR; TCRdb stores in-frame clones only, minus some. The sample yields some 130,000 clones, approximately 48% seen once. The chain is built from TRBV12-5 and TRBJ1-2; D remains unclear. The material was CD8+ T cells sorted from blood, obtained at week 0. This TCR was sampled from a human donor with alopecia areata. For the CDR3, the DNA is TGTGCTAGTGGTCCCGTTACACATAACTATGGCTACACCTTC. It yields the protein CASGPVTHNYGYTF.